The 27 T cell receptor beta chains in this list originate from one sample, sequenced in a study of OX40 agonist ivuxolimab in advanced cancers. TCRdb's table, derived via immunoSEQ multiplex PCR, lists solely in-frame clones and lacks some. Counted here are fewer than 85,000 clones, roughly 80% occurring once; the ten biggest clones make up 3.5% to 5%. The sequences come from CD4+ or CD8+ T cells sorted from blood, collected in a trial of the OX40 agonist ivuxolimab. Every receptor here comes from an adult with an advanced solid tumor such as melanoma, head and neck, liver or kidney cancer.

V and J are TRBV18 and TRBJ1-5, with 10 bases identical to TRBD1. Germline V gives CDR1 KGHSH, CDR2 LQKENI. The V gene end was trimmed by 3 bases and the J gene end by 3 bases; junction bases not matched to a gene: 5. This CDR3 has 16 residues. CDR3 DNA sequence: TGTGCCAGCTCACCCTCGACAGGGGGCTCCAATCAGCCCCAGCATTTT. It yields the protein CASSPSTGGSNQPQHF.

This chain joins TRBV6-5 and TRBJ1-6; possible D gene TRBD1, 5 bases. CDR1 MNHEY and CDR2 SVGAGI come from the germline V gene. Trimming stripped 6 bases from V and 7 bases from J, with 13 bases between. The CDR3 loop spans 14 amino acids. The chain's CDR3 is CASSQPEGNSPLHF. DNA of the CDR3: TGTGCCAGCAGCCAACCGGAGGGGAATTCACCCCTCCACTTT.

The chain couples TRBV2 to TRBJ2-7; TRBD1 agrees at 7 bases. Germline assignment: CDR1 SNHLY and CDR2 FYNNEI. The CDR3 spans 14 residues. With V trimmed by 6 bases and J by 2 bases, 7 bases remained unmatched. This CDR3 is CASSRGQVPYEQYF. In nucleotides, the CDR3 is TGTGCCAGCAGCCGAGGACAGGTGCCCTACGAGCAGTACTTC.

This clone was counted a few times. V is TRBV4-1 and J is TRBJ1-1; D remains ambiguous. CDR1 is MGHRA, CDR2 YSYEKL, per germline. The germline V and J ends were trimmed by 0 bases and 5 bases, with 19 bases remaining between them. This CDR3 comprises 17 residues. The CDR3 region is CASSQDGWAGIKTEAFF. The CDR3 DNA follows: TGCGCCAGCAGCCAAGATGGGTGGGCAGGTATCAAGACTGAAGCTTTCTTT.

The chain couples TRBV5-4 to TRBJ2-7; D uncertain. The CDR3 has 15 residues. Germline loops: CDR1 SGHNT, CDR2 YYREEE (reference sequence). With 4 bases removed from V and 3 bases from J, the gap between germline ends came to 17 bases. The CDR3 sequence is CASSQVGPGGYEQYF. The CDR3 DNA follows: TGTGCCAGCAGCCAAGTGGGTCCTGGCGGCTACGAGCAGTACTTC.

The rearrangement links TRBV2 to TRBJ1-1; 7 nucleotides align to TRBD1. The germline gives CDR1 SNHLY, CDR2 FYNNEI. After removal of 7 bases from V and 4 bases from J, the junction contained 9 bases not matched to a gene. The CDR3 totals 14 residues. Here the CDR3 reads CASKLDRVRTEAFF. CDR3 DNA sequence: TGTGCCAGCAAACTAGACAGGGTTCGCACTGAAGCTTTCTTT.

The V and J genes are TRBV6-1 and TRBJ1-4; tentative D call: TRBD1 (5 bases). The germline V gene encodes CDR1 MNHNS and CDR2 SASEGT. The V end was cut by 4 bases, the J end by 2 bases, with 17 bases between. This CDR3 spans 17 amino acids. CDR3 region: CASSGVWRGATNEKLFF. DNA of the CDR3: TGTGCCAGCAGTGGGGTTTGGAGGGGCGCGACTAATGAAAAACTGTTTTTT.

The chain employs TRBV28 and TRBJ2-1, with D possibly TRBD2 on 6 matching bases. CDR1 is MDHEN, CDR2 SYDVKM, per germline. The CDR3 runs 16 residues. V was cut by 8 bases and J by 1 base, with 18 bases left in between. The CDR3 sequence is CASPPAAGRSYNEQFF. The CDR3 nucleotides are TGTGCCAGCCCCCCGGCGGCGGGGCGATCCTACAATGAGCAGTTCTTC.

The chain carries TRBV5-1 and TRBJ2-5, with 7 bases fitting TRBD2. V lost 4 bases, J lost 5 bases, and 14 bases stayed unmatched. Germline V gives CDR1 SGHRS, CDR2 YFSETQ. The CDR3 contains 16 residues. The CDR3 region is CASSALRHAGGETQYF. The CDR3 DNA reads TGCGCCAGCAGCGCCTTAAGACATGCCGGGGGGGAGACCCAGTACTTC.

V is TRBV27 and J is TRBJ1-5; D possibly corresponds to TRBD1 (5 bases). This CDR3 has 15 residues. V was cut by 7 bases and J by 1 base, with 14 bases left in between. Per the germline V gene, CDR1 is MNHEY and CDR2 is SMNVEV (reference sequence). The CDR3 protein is CASTIHGGSNQPQHF. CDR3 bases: TGTGCCAGCACCATACACGGGGGAAGCAATCAGCCCCAGCATTTT.

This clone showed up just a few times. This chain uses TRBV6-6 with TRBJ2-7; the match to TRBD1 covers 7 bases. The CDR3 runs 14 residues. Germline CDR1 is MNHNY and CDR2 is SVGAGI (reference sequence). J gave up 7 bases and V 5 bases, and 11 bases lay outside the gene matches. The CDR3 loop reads CASSPSDRAGEQYF. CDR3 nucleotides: TGTGCCAGCAGTCCCTCCGACAGGGCCGGTGAGCAGTACTTC.

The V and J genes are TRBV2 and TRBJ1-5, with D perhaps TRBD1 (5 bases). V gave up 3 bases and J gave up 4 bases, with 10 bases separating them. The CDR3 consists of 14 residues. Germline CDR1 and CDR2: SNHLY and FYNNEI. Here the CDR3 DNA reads TGTGCCAGCAGTGACGGGGCGGAGAATCAGCCCCAGCATTTT. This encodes CASSDGAENQPQHF.

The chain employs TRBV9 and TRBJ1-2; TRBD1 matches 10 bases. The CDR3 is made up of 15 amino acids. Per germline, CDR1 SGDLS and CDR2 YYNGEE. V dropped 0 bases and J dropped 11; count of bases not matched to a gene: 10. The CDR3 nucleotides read TGTGCCAGCAGCGTAGCTCAGGACAGGGGGATCGGGTACACCTTC. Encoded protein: CASSVAQDRGIGYTF. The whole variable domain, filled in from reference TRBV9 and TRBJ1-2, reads DSGVTQTPKHLITATGQRVTLRCSPRSGDLSVYWYQQSLDQGLQFLIQYYNGEERAKGNILERFSAQQFPDLHSELNLSSLELGDSALYFCASSVAQDRGIGYTFGSGTRLTVV.

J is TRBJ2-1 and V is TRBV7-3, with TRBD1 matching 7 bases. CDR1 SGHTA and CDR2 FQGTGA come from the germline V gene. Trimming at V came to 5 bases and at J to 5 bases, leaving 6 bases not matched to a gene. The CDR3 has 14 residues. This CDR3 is CASSLTGNNNEQFF. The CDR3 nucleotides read TGTGCCAGCAGCCTGACAGGGAATAACAATGAGCAGTTCTTC.

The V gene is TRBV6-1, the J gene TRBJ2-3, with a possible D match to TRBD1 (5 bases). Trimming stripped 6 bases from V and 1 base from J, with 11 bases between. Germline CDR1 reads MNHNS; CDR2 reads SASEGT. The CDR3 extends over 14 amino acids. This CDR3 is CASRGVFGTDTQYF. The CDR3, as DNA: TGTGCCAGCAGAGGGGTCTTCGGCACAGATACGCAGTATTTT.

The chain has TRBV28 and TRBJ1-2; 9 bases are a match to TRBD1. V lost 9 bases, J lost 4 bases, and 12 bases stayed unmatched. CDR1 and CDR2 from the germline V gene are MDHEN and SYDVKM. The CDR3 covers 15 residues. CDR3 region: CASTVGTGTVYGYTF. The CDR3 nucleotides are TGTGCCAGTACGGTGGGGACAGGGACGGTCTATGGCTACACCTTC.

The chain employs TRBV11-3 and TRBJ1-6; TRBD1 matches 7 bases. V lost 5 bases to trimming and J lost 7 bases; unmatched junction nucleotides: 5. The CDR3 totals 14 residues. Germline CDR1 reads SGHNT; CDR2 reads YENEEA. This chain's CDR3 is CASSVPRGNSPLHF. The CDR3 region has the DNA TGTGCCAGCAGCGTACCCAGGGGGAATTCACCCCTCCACTTT.

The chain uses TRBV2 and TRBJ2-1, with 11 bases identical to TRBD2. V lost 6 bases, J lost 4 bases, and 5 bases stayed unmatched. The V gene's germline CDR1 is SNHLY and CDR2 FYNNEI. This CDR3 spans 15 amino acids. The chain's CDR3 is CASRETSGTYNEQFF. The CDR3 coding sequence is TGTGCCAGCAGGGAGACTAGCGGGACATACAATGAGCAGTTCTTC.

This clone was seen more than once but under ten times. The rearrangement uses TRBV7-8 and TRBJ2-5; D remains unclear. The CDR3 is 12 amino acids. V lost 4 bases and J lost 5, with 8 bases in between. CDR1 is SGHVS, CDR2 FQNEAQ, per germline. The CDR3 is CASSSDTETQYF. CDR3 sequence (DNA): TGTGCCAGCAGCTCGGATACGGAGACCCAGTACTTC.

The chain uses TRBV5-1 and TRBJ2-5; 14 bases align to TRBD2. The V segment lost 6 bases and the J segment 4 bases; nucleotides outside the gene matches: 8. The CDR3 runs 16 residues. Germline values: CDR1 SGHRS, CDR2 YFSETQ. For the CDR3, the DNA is TGCGCCAGCACCCTGTCCGGGACTAGCGGGGGAGAGACCCAGTACTTC. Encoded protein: CASTLSGTSGGETQYF.

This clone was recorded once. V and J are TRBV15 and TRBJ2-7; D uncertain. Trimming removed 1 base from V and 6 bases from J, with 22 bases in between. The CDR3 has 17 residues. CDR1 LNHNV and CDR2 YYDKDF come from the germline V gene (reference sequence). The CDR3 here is CATSRGQAGLLRFEQYF. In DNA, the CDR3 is TGTGCCACCAGCAGAGGACAAGCTGGTTTACTTCGCTTCGAGCAGTACTTC. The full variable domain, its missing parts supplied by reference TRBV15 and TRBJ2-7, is DAMVIQNPRYQVTQFGKPVTLSCSQTLNHNVMYWYQQKSSQAPKLLFHYYDKDFNNEADTPDNFQSRRPNTSFCFLDIRSPGLGDTAMYLCATSRGQAGLLRFEQYFGPGTRLTVT.

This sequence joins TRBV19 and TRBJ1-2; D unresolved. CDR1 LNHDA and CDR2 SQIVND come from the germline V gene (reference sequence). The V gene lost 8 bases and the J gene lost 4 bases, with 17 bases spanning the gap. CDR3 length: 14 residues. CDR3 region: CASEAGREGYGYTF. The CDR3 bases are TGTGCCAGTGAAGCGGGCCGGGAGGGCTATGGCTACACCTTC.

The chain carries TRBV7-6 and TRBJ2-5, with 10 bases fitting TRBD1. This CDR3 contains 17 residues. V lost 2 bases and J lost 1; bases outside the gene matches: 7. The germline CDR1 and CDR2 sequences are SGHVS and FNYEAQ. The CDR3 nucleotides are TGTGCCAGCAGCTTACTTCCGGGACAGGGGTCCCAAGAGACCCAGTACTTC. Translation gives CASSLLPGQGSQETQYF.

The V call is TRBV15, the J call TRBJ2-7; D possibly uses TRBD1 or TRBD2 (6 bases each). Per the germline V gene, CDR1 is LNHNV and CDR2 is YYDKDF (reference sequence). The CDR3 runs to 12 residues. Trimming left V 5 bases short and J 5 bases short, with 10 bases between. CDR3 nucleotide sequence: TGTGCCACCAGCCCGAGGGGGGACGAGCAGTACTTC. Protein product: CATSPRGDEQYF.

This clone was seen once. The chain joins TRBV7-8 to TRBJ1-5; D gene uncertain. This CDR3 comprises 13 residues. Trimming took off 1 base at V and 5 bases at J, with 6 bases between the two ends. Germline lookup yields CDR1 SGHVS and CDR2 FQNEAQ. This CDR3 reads CASSLGGDQPQHF. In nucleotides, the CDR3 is TGTGCCAGCAGCTTAGGCGGGGATCAGCCCCAGCATTTT.

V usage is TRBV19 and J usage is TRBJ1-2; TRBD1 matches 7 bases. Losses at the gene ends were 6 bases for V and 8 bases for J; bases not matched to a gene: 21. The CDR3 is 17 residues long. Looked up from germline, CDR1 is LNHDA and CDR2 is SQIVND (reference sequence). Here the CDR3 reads CASSIQNSRDSPAGYTF. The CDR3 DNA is TGTGCCAGTAGCATCCAGAATTCTAGGGACAGCCCGGCCGGCTACACCTTC.

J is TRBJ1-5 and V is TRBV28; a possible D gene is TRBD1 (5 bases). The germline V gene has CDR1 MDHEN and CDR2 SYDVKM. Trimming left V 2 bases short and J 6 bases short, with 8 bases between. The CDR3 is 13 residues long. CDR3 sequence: CASSLQGFQPQHF. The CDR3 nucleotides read TGTGCCAGCAGTTTACAGGGCTTTCAGCCCCAGCATTTT.